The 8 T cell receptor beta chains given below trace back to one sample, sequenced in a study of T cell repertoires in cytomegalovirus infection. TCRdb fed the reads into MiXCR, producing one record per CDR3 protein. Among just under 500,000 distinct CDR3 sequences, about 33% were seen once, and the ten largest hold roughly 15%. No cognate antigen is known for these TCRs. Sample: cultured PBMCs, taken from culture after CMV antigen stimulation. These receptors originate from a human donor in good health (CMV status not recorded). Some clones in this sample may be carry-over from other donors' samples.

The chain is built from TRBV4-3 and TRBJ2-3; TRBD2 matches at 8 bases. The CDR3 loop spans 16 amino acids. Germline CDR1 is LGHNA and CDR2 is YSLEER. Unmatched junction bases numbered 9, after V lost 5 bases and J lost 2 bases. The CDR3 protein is CASSFEREPHTDTQYF. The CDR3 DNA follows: TGCGCCAGCAGCTTTGAGCGGGAGCCTCACACAGATACGCAGTATTTT.

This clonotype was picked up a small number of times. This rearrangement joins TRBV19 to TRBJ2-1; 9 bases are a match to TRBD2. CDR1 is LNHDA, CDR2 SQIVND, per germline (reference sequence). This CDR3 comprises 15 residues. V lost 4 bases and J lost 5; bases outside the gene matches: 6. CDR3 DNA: TGTGCCAGTAGTAAACTAGCGGGTCTGGACAATGAGCAGTTCTTC. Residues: CASSKLAGLDNEQFF.

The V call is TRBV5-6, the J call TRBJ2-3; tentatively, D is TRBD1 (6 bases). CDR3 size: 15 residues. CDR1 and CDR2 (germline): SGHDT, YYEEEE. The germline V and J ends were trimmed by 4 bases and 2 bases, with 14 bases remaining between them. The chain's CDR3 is CASSTSGHFTDTQYF. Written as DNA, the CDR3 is TGTGCCAGCAGCACCTCGGGACATTTCACAGATACGCAGTATTTT.

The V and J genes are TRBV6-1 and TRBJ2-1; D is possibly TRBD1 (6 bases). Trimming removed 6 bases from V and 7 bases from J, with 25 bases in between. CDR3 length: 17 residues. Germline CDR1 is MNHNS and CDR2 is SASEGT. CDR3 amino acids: CASSEYSTGLGRNEQFF. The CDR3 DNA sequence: TGTGCCAGCAGCGAGTATTCTACAGGGCTAGGACGGAATGAGCAGTTCTTC.

Here the CDR3 DNA reads TGTGCCAGCAGCCAAGGCTCTAGCGGGGTGTACAATGAGCAGTTCTTC. It is translated as CASSQGSSGVYNEQFF. The chain links TRBV14 to TRBJ2-1; TRBD2 agrees at 9 bases. V was pared by 1 base and J by 4 bases, with 5 bases of the junction left unmatched. Germline loops: CDR1 SGHDN, CDR2 FVKESK. The CDR3 loop spans 16 amino acids.

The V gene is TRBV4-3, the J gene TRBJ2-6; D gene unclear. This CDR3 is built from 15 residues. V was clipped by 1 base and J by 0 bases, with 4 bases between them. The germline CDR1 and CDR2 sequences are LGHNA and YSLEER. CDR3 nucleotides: TGCGCCAGCAGCCAAGCGGACTCTGGGGCCAACGTCCTGACTTTC. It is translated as CASSQADSGANVLTF.

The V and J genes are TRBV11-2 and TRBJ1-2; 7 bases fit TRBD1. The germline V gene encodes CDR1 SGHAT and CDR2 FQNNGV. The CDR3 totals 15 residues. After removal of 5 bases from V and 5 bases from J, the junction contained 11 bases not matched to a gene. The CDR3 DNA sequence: TGTGCCAGCAGCCCGTCTCGAGGGGGCACGTATGGCTACACCTTC. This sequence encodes CASSPSRGGTYGYTF.

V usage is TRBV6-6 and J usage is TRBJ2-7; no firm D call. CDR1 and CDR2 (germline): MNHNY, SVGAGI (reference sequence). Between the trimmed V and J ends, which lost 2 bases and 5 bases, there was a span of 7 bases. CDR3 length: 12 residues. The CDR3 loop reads CASSYRSNEQYV. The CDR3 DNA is TGTGCCAGCAGTTACAGGTCTAACGAGCAGTACGTC.